A selection of T cell receptor beta chains follows, all from one sample in a study of vaccination effects on CD4 cells after COVID-19. These receptors' targets are unknown. The protocol was immunoSEQ multiplex PCR, while the TCRdb copy is restricted to in-frame clones and leaves out a portion. The top ten hold roughly 15% of the sample, which has about 29,000 clones, about 74% seen once. The input for sequencing was CD4+ T cells from PBMCs cultured with HCoV-OC43 spike peptides, taken after COVID-19 vaccination. The receptor source for this set is a human donor who received a COVID-19 vaccine. Both conserved end residues are part of each CDR3. The D gene is left open where the match is weak. The size of a clone is reported for some rows only, either as once, few or many, or as a class for expanded clones.

>NA|TRBJ1-4|TRBV11-2|NA
CASSQQGEKLFF
>NA|TRBJ2-7|TRBV10-1|NA
CASMVRTSAGYEQYF
>NA|TRBJ2-7|TRBV5-1|TRBD1
CASSDRDRDSYEQYF
>few|TRBJ1-2|TRBV4-1|NA
CASSQDRTEYGYTF
>NA|TRBJ2-7|TRBV11-2|NA
CASSLEALSYEQYF
>NA|TRBJ2-2|TRBV11-2|NA
CASSWRLVNTGELFF
>NA|TRBJ2-1|TRBV5-4|NA
CASSWTGSGADEQFF
>NA|TRBJ2-5|TRBV3-1/TRBV3-2|TRBD2
CASSQGLAGHQSQETQYF
>NA|TRBJ2-1|TRBV6-4|NA
CASSDEDTTYNEQFF
>NA|TRBJ2-1|TRBV5-1|TRBD2
CASSWLAGAGNEQFF
>NA|TRBJ2-5|TRBV18|NA
CASSPQADSQETQYF
>NA|TRBJ2-2|TRBV11-1|NA
CASSLFLGNTGELFF